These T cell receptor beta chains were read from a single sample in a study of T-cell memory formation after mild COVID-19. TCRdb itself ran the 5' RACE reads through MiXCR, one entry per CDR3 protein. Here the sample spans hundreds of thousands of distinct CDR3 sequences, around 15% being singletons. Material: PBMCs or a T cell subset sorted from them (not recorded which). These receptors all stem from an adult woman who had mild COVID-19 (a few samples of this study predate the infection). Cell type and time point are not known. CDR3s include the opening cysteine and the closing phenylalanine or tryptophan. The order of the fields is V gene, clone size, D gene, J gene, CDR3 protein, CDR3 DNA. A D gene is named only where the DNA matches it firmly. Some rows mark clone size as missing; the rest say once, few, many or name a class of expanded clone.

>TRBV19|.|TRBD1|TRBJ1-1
CASSILDLPGQGAEAFF
TGTGCCAGTAGTATTCTCGATTTGCCGGGACAGGGGGCTGAAGCTTTCTTT
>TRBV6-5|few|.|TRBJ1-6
CASSPGHRNSPLHF
TGTGCCAGCAGCCCGGGACACCGAAATTCACCCCTCCACTTT
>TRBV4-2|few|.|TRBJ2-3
CASSQRVFSGTSTDTQYF
TGTGCCAGCAGCCAAAGGGTTTTTTCGGGGACTAGCACAGATACGCAGTATTTT
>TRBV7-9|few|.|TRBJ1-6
CASSPGTANNSPLHF
TGTGCCAGCAGCCCAGGCACAGCGAATAATTCACCCCTCCACTTT
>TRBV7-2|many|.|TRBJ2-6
CASSPLSSGANVLTF
TGTGCCAGCAGCCCCCTATCCTCTGGGGCCAACGTCCTGACTTTC
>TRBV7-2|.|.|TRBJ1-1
CASSPIGSRGAFF
TGTGCCAGCAGCCCCATCGGGTCCCGGGGAGCTTTCTTT
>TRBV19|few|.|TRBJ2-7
CASARDRKYEQYF
TGTGCCAGTGCCCGGGACCGCAAGTACGAGCAGTACTTC
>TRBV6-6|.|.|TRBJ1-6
CASSRPGGAYNSPLHF
TGTGCCAGCAGTCGCCCCGGTGGGGCATATAATTCACCCCTCCACTTT
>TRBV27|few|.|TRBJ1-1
CASSSQSGPMNTEAFF
TGTGCCAGCAGTTCCCAATCGGGGCCAATGAACACTGAAGCTTTCTTT
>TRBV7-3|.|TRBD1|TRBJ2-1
CASSPWGQGAPGEQFF
TGTGCCAGCAGCCCATGGGGACAGGGGGCCCCCGGGGAGCAGTTCTTC